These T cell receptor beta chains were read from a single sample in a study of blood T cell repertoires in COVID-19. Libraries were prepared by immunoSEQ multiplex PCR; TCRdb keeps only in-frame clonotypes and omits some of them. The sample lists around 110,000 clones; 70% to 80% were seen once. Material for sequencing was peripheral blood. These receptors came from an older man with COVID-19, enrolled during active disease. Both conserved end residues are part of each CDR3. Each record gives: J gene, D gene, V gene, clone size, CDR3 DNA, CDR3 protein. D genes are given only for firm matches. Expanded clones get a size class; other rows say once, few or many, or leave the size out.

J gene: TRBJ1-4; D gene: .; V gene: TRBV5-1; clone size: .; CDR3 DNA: TGCGCCAGCAGCTTGGGCGGGAATGAAAAACTGTTTTTT; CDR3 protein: CASSLGGNEKLFF
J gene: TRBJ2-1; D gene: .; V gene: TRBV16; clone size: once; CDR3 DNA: TGTGCCAGCAGCCAATACAGGCAGGGAGAGCAGTTCTTC; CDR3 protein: CASSQYRQGEQFF
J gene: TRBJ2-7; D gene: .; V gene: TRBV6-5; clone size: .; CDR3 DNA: TGTGCCAGCAGATTCGGGACTCCGGGACTCGTCGAGCAGTACTTC; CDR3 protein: CASRFGTPGLVEQYF
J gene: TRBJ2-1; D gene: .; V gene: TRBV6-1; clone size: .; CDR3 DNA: TGTGCCAGCAGTGAAGCGTCTTCTTTTCAACCGGGTCGGCAGTTCTTC; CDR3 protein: CASSEASSFQPGRQFF
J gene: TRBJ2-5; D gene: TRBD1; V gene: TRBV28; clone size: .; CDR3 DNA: TGTGCCAGCAGTCGTACAGGGGCTATTGAGACCCAGTACTTC; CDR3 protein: CASSRTGAIETQYF
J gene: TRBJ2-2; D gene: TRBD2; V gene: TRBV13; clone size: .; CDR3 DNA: TGTGCCAGCAGCTTTAGCGGGAGGAGGGACACCGGGGAGCTGTTTTTT; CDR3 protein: CASSFSGRRDTGELFF
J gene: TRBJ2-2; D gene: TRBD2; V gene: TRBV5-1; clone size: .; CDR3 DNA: TGCGCCAGCAGCTCTAGGACTAGCGGGGGGTCCCTACGATTTACAATGTACACCGGGGAGCTGTTTTTT; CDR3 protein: CASSSRTSGGSLRFTMYTGELFF
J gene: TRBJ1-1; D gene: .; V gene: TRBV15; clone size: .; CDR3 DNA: TGTGCCACCAGCAGAGGTGGGACACAGGGCACTGAAGCTTTCTTT; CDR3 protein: CATSRGGTQGTEAFF
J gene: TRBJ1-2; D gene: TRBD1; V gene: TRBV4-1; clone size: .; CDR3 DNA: TGCGCCAGCAGCCAGGGACAGAGCAATAACTATGGCTACACCTTC; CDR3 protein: CASSQGQSNNYGYTF
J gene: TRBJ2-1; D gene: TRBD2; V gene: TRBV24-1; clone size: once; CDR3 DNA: TGTGCCACCAGTGATGCCGGGACTAGCGGGAGGGCCTCCTACAATGAGCAGTTCTTC; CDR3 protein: CATSDAGTSGRASYNEQFF